This T cell receptor beta chain was identified during a study of beta chain features in type 1 diabetes. Points from the study as a whole: In all four CD4+ subsets, TCRB CDR3 length was significantly, moderately reduced in type 1 diabetes. Possible PCR preference for shorter templates applied equally to patients and controls. More deletions and fewer insertions at VDJ junctions were seen in type 1 diabetes patients. Naive, central memory and regulatory TCRB repertoires appeared more similar among patients than healthy donors.

The authors obtained over 98% purity in all sorted populations. Expressed TCRB transcripts got sequenced, as all isolated RNA was reverse transcribed. Only in-frame clones appear in the TCRdb table, and some are missing; sequencing was by immunoSEQ multiplex PCR. Of roughly 350,000 clones in the sample, 8% to 10% were seen once. This clone has at least ten counts. The target antigen is unknown. The CDR3 contains 14 residues. Unmatched junction bases numbered 7, after V lost 5 bases and J lost 7 bases. The germline gives CDR1 SEHNR, CDR2 FQNEAQ (reference sequence). The chain carries TRBV7-9 and TRBJ1-4, with TRBD1 identical over 7 bases. Material: central memory CD4+ T cells from blood. The sequence came from a young man with type 1 diabetes. As DNA, the CDR3 is TGTGCCAGCAGCCTTCGGACAGGAGGTGAAAAACTGTTTTTT. Translating it yields CASSLRTGGEKLFF.